The 2 T cell receptor beta chains in this list originate from one sample, sequenced in a study of radiotherapy plus CTLA-4 blockade in lung cancer. This table comes from immunoSEQ multiplex PCR, and its TCRdb copy is limited to in-frame clones, with some not included. The top ten clones hold about 4.5% of a sample with under 70,000 clones, approximately 80% of them seen once. Source: peripheral blood, taken from a patient treated with radiotherapy plus ipilimumab. These receptor sequences come from a human donor with non-small cell lung cancer who had a complete response to radiotherapy plus ipilimumab.

The rearrangement links TRBV27 to TRBJ1-2, with D possibly being TRBD1 (6 bases). Germline V gene lookup returns CDR1 MNHEY and CDR2 SMNVEV (reference sequence). The CDR3 extends over 18 amino acids. The V gene lost 3 bases and the J gene lost 2 bases, with 22 bases spanning the gap. Here the CDR3 reads CASSLGAGGAGLNYGYTF. CDR3 bases: TGTGCCAGCAGTTTGGGGGCGGGGGGCGCGGGTTTGAACTATGGCTACACCTTC.

The rearrangement joins TRBV7-2 to TRBJ2-7; 9 bases agree with TRBD1. The CDR3 has 15 residues. The junction had 6 bases not matched to a gene; V was cut back by 2 bases and J by 4 bases. Germline CDR1 is SGHTA and CDR2 is FQGNSA. The CDR3 here is CASSLNTGGAYEQYF. CDR3 nucleotide sequence: TGTGCCAGCAGCTTAAATACAGGGGGCGCTTACGAGCAGTACTTC.